This T cell receptor beta chain was profiled in a study of blood T cell repertoires in COVID-19 (dated by TCRdb to 2020 to 2021). At the level of the whole study: Collaborator samples came from the United States, Italy and Spain and covered acute and convalescent phases of COVID-19. The material from the prospective study consisted of cDNA or gDNA derived from T cells, B-cell-depleted T cells, or PBMCs. Subjects who had been exposed to COVID-19, were actively infected with it, or had recovered from it provided the deeply sampled blood TCRbeta repertoires that made up the dataset. The repertoires were released in a freely available public database intended as a resource for research on the immune response to SARS-CoV-2. The samples were drawn from two sources: the first 160 participants of the ongoing ImmuneRACE study, and 1,200 or so subjects contributed by 6 global collaborators. Nearly every sample came with metadata listing a de-identified subject ID, COVID-19 status, age in years and sex. Where HLA class I and class II types were available, the types were taken from metadata supplied by the sample provider, not from assay-based typing.

Of note for this clone: It lacks a known antigen. Qualities for individual bases were not recorded, and no much larger clone is one base off.

The germline V gene (reference sequence) supplies CDR1 LNHDA and CDR2 SQIVND. The CDR3 has 13 amino acids, counting the end cysteine and phenylalanine. Left in the record is the CDR3 DNA by itself, 39 bases read in frame from the first base. V is pared back by 9 bases and J by 0 bases, with 9 bases lying between the germline termini. Whole blood was collected in K2EDTA tubes by collaborating institutions according to the institutions' own protocols. For TCRbeta analysis, collaborator samples were shipped as frozen whole blood, as isolated PBMCs, or as DNA extracted from either sample type. TCRbeta CDR3 regions were amplified from genomic DNA using the immunoSEQ Assay, a bias-controlled multiplex PCR. Under the source paper's analysis protocol: The number of nucleated cells in each sample was estimated by amplification of reference gene primers within the assay. To quantify the absolute abundance of each unique TCRbeta CDR3 rearrangement, sequence reads were collapsed and filtered. For each sample, productive Simpson clonality was calculated by taking the square root of Simpson's diversity index across productive rearrangements. TCRdb mirrors the immuneACCESS table, restricted to in-frame sequences. Some clones are absent from its copies; in checked studies, under half trace to an unresolved V gene, and the reason for the others is unknown. That table supplies the V and J calls and clone size; D and trimming were determined from the DNA. In all, the sample holds more than 200,000 clones, and approximately 85% of those were seen once. The ten top clones hold about 0.65% of the sample.

What the research found in general, with its limitations: Clinical and demographic metadata were provided uncurated, with the amount varying by source and participant.

The chain is assembled from TRBV19 and TRBJ1-3, with no reliable assignment of the D segment. Sequencing was done on a sample of peripheral blood. This receptor was identified in a human donor in a cohort sampled during active COVID-19. The CDR3 is CASPSVSGNTIYF. Read as DNA, the sequence is TGTGCCAGCCCCAGTGTCTCTGGAAACACCATATATTTT.